These 28 T cell receptor beta chains originate from one sample sequenced in a study of T cell responses to AZD1222 COVID-19 vaccine. Assay: immunoSEQ multiplex PCR; the TCRdb copy retains only in-frame clones and omits some. The data contain 100,000 to 150,000 clones, 90% of them singletons. Specimen: peripheral blood, collected on day 0 of AZD1222 vaccination. These receptors all stem from an adult in good health.

This chain uses TRBV4-3 with TRBJ1-6, with TRBD1 matching over 7 bases. The J segment lost 9 bases and the V segment lost 4 bases, leaving 9 bases of the junction unmatched. Germline CDR1 reads LGHNA; CDR2 reads YSLEER. The CDR3 is 15 amino acids. DNA of the CDR3: TGCGCCAGCAGCCGAGGACAGGAGCTTACTTCACCCCTCCACTTT. Protein product: CASSRGQELTSPLHF.

This clone was observed a few times. The chain combines TRBV7-9 with TRBJ2-5; D possibly matches TRBD1 or TRBD2 (7 bases each). The V gene's germline CDR1 is SEHNR and CDR2 FQNEAQ (reference sequence). This CDR3 spans 14 amino acids. Trimming took off 7 bases at V and 5 bases at J, with 17 bases between the two ends. Here the CDR3 DNA reads TGTGCCAGCACTGAGGGAGGGGGCTATGAGACCCAGTACTTC. This gives the protein CASTEGGGYETQYF. Filled out from reference TRBV7-9 and TRBJ2-5, the complete variable domain reads DTGVSQNPRHKITKRGQNVTFRCDPISEHNRLYWYRQTLGQGPEFLTYFQNEAQLEKSRLLSDRFSAERPKGSFSTLEIQRTEQGDSAMYLCASTEGGGYETQYFGPGTRLLVL.

V is TRBV28 and J is TRBJ1-4, with D perhaps TRBD1 (6 bases). V gave up 3 bases and J gave up 8 bases, with 13 bases separating them. In germline, CDR1 is MDHEN, CDR2 SYDVKM. CDR3 size: 14 residues. CDR3 amino acids: CASSLGAMWEKLFF. Written as DNA, the CDR3 is TGTGCCAGCAGTTTGGGGGCTATGTGGGAAAAACTGTTTTTT.

J is TRBJ2-7 and V is TRBV27; TRBD1 aligns across 8 bases. V shed 7 bases, J shed 2 bases, and the junction held 16 bases outside the gene matches. The CDR3 is made up of 17 amino acids. CDR1 MNHEY and CDR2 SMNVEV come from the germline V gene (reference sequence). Here the CDR3 reads CASMRRQGTDIAYEQYF. DNA of the CDR3: TGTGCCAGCATGAGAAGACAGGGGACCGATATTGCCTACGAGCAGTACTTC.

CDR3 sequence (DNA): TGTGCCAGCAGTTACTCCCTAGCGGCGGACTACAATGAGCAGTTCTTC. This encodes CASSYSLAADYNEQFF. The chain uses TRBV6-6 and TRBJ2-1, with TRBD2 matching 7 bases. This CDR3 has 16 residues. The V segment lost 0 bases and the J segment 3 bases; nucleotides outside the gene matches: 5. CDR1 and CDR2 from the germline V gene are MNHNY and SVGAGI (reference sequence).

The CDR3: CASSMDRVGYGYTF. As DNA, the CDR3 is TGTGCCAGCAGTATGGACAGGGTCGGCTATGGCTACACCTTC. The chain is built from TRBV6-5 and TRBJ1-2, with 8 bases fitting TRBD1. The CDR3 spans 14 residues. Losses at the gene ends were 5 bases for V and 4 bases for J; bases not matched to a gene: 6. Germline V gene lookup returns CDR1 MNHEY and CDR2 SVGAGI.

The chain uses TRBV3-1 (or the pseudogene TRBV3-2) and TRBJ2-2; 10 bases map to TRBD1. This CDR3 is 17 amino acids long. Looked up from germline, CDR1 is LGHDT and CDR2 is YNNKEL (reference sequence). Trimming took 4 bases from V and 2 from J; bases not matched to a gene: 7. This CDR3 is CASSRDGQGGNTGELFF. CDR3 nucleotide sequence: TGTGCCAGCAGCCGAGACGGACAGGGGGGTAACACCGGGGAGCTGTTTTTT.

V is TRBV19 and J is TRBJ2-3, with D uncertain. From germline, CDR1 is LNHDA and CDR2 SQIVND (reference sequence). Trimming left V 7 bases short and J 8 bases short, with 22 bases between. The CDR3 consists of 15 residues. This CDR3 is CASTTLDPNLGTQYF. The CDR3 DNA follows: TGTGCCAGTACAACTTTGGACCCTAATTTAGGTACGCAGTATTTT.

For this clone: The same CDR3 can be traced to other DNA sequences in this sample. The CDR3 coding sequence is TGTGCCAGCAGTTTAGTAAAGGGGGTAGAGACCCAGTACTTC. The encoded protein is CASSLVKGVETQYF. The chain uses TRBV28 and TRBJ2-5; D might be TRBD1 (6 bases). The V gene lost 2 bases and the J gene lost 4 bases, with 11 bases spanning the gap. CDR1 MDHEN and CDR2 SYDVKM come from the germline V gene. This CDR3 is built from 14 residues.

This clone occurred once. The chain couples TRBV7-3 to TRBJ2-1, with 11 bases lining up with TRBD2. The CDR3 covers 17 residues. The V gene end was trimmed by 2 bases and the J gene end by 5 bases; junction bases not matched to a gene: 8. Germline V gene sequence: CDR1 SGHTA, CDR2 FQGTGA. The CDR3 spells CASSLGSLAGGNNEQFF. The CDR3 region has the DNA TGTGCCAGCAGCTTAGGCTCCCTAGCGGGGGGAAACAATGAGCAGTTCTTC.

The count of this clone is one. This chain joins TRBV28 and TRBJ1-6, with 7 positions matching TRBD1. CDR1 is MDHEN, CDR2 SYDVKM, per germline. CDR3 length equals 15 residues. V lost 3 bases to trimming and J lost 8 bases; unmatched junction nucleotides: 7. The CDR3 spells CASSLFGQVDSPLHF. The DNA for the CDR3 is TGTGCCAGCAGTTTGTTCGGACAGGTGGATTCACCCCTCCACTTT.

This rearrangement joins TRBV6-5 to TRBJ1-3, with a weak D call TRBD1 (5 bases). The CDR3 consists of 15 residues. V lost 6 bases and J 4 bases, leaving 16 bases between the germline ends. Germline V gene data show CDR1 as MNHEY and CDR2 as SVGAGI. The CDR3 region has the DNA TGTGCCAGCAGAAGTATGGGGCAGCCGGGAAACACCATATATTTT. Translation: CASRSMGQPGNTIYF.

The chain links TRBV10-3 to TRBJ2-2, with D perhaps given as TRBD1 or TRBD2 (5 bases each). The CDR3 contains 13 residues. V was trimmed by 8 bases and J by 0 bases, leaving 7 bases between them. Germline lookup yields CDR1 ENHRY and CDR2 SYGVKD. CDR3 sequence (DNA): TGTGCCATCGGGGGAGCGAACACCGGGGAGCTGTTTTTT. Translated, it gives CAIGGANTGELFF.

The rearrangement joins TRBV5-4 to TRBJ1-1; 7 bases line up with TRBD1. Germline V lookup: CDR1 SGHNT, CDR2 YYREEE (reference sequence). After removal of 2 bases from V and 3 bases from J, the junction contained 7 bases not matched to a gene. This CDR3 has 15 residues. The CDR3 DNA follows: TGTGCCAGCAGCTTTACGGGACAGCCCTACACTGAAGCTTTCTTT. This encodes CASSFTGQPYTEAFF.

The chain combines TRBV27 with TRBJ2-1; 12 bases fit TRBD2. CDR3 size: 15 residues. In germline, CDR1 is MNHEY, CDR2 SMNVEV (reference sequence). V was clipped by 2 bases and J by 13 bases; unmatched bases: 9. The CDR3 region has the DNA TGTGCCAGCAGTTTAGCTAGCGGGGGGGCCGCGCGACAGTTCTTC. Translating it yields CASSLASGGAARQFF.

J is TRBJ1-4 and V is TRBV11-2; tentatively, D is TRBD1 (5 bases). Germline CDR1 and CDR2: SGHAT and FQNNGV. The CDR3 has 14 residues. With 2 bases removed from V and 5 bases from J, the gap between germline ends came to 9 bases. CDR3 amino acids: CASSLRGINEKLFF. For the CDR3, the DNA is TGTGCCAGCAGCTTAAGGGGAATAAATGAAAAACTGTTTTTT.

Concerning this clone: This sample includes further DNA sequences coding for the same CDR3. The chain employs TRBV19 and TRBJ1-2; 8 bases are a match to TRBD1. This CDR3 contains 12 residues. J lost 8 bases, V lost 5 bases, and 4 bases had no gene match. CDR1 and CDR2 from the germline V gene are LNHDA and SQIVND (reference sequence). The CDR3 spells CASSQGALGYTF. CDR3 DNA sequence: TGTGCCAGTAGTCAGGGGGCGCTCGGCTACACCTTC.

The gene calls are TRBV24-1 and TRBJ1-1, with D possibly TRBD1 on 5 matching bases. Germline loops: CDR1 KGHDR, CDR2 SFDVKD. The CDR3 is made up of 14 amino acids. Trimming took off 7 bases at V and 1 base at J, with 12 bases between the two ends. Here the CDR3 DNA reads TGTGCCACCAGCTCGGGACCGCCGAACACTGAAGCTTTCTTT. It yields the protein CATSSGPPNTEAFF.

The V and J genes are TRBV27 and TRBJ2-7; tentative D call: TRBD1 (5 bases). V lost 5 bases and J lost 2, with 13 bases in between. CDR3 length: 14 amino acids. The V gene's germline CDR1 is MNHEY and CDR2 SMNVEV (reference sequence). The CDR3: CASSNSGHPYEQYF. The CDR3 DNA follows: TGTGCCAGCAGTAACTCTGGACACCCCTACGAGCAGTACTTC.

This clone was seen once. This chain joins TRBV6-2 or TRBV6-3 and TRBJ2-5, with 8 bases that match TRBD2. J was trimmed by 7 bases and V by 6 bases; bases with no gene match: 7. The V gene's germline CDR1 is MNHEY and CDR2 SVGEGT. The CDR3 extends over 13 amino acids. CDR3 bases: TGTGCCAGCAGCAAGACTAGCGAGGGGACCCAGTACTTC. The encoded protein is CASSKTSEGTQYF.

This chain uses TRBV28 with TRBJ2-2; the D call may be TRBD1 or TRBD2 (5 bases each). The CDR3 contains 14 residues. The germline V gene encodes CDR1 MDHEN and CDR2 SYDVKM. Between the trimmed V and J ends, which lost 10 bases and 4 bases, there was a span of 16 bases. Written as DNA, the CDR3 is TGTGCCACTGCCCTACCTGGGGGCACCGGGGAGCTGTTTTTT. It codes for CATALPGGTGELFF. The variable domain in full, completed from reference TRBV28 and TRBJ2-2, reads DVKVTQSSRYLVKRTGEKVFLECVQDMDHENMFWYRQDPGLGLRLIYFSYDVKMKEKGDIPEGYSVSREKKERFSLILESASTNQTSMYLCATALPGGTGELFFGEGSRLTVL.

The chain carries TRBV4-1 and TRBJ2-7; unclear D gene. The CDR3 spans 15 residues. Trimming pared 4 bases from V and 6 bases from J, leaving 19 bases between. Germline assignment: CDR1 MGHRA and CDR2 YSYEKL. CDR3 DNA sequence: TGCGCCAGCAGCCGCGCCCCGGCGGCCCCCACCGAGCAGTACTTC. Amino acids: CASSRAPAAPTEQYF.

The chain couples TRBV12-3 or TRBV12-4 to TRBJ1-4; weak D call: TRBD1 (5 bases). The CDR3 is made up of 13 amino acids. V was pared by 9 bases and J by 4 bases, with 12 bases between. The DNA for the CDR3 is TGTGCCAGTGTTCAGGGTAGTAATGAAAAACTGTTTTTT. Translation gives CASVQGSNEKLFF.

The chain combines TRBV21-1 with TRBJ1-2; TRBD1, the table's D call, was not compared with the DNA. TRBV21-1 is designated a pseudogene. The CDR3 is made up of 17 amino acids. CDR3 residues: CASSFRGPQLINYGYTF. The CDR3 bases are TGTGCCAGCAGCTTTAGGGGGCCCCAGTTAATTAACTATGGCTACACCTTC.

The count of this clone is one. The chain links TRBV21-1 to TRBJ1-2; TRBD1, the table's D call, lacks a check against the DNA. TRBV21-1 is a recognized pseudogene. The CDR3 is made up of 13 amino acids. The CDR3 loop is CASRAGPPYGYTF. The CDR3 DNA is TGTGCCAGCCGTGCAGGGCCCCCCTATGGCTACACCTTC.

The chain couples TRBV27 to TRBJ2-1; perhaps TRBD2 as D (7 bases). V was cut by 6 bases and J by 1 base, with 16 bases left in between. This CDR3 spans 16 amino acids. Germline CDR1 MNHEY, CDR2 SMNVEV (reference sequence). The CDR3 sequence is CASRPRGGRSYNEQFF. Written as DNA, the CDR3 is TGTGCCAGCAGGCCGAGGGGGGGCAGGTCCTACAATGAGCAGTTCTTC.

This clone was seen only once. CDR3 nucleotides: TGTGCCAGCAGTTTTCGCGGCTACAATGAGCAGTTCTTC. Protein sequence: CASSFRGYNEQFF. The chain couples TRBV28 to TRBJ2-1; D ambiguous. V was clipped by 3 bases and J by 3 bases, with 6 bases between them. This CDR3 has 13 amino acids. Looked up from germline, CDR1 is MDHEN and CDR2 is SYDVKM.

A single count supports this clone. The same CDR3 can be traced to other DNA sequences in this sample. This rearrangement joins TRBV9 to TRBJ1-3, with no clear D. V was shortened by 0 bases and J by 0 bases, with 4 bases between the two germline ends. Germline V gene lookup returns CDR1 SGDLS and CDR2 YYNGEE. CDR3 length: 14 residues. For the CDR3, the DNA is TGTGCCAGCAGCGTAGGTAGCTCTGGAAACACCATATATTTT. It codes for CASSVGSSGNTIYF.